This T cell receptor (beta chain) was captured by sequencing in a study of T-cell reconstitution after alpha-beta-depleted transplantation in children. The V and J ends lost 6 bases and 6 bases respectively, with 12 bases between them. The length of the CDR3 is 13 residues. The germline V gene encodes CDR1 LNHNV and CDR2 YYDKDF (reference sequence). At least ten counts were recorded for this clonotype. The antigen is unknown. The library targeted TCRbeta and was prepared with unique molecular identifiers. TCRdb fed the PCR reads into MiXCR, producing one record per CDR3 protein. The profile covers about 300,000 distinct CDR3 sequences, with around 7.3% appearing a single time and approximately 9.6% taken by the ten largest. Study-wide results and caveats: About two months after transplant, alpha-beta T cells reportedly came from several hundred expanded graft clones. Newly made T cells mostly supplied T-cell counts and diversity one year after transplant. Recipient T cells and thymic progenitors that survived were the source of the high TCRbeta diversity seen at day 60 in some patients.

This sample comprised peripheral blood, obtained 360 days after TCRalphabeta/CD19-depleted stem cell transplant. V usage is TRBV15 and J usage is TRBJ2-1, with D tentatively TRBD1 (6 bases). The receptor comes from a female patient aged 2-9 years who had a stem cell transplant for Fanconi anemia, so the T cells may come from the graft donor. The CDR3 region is CATRSWGPNEQFF. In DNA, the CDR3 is TGTGCCACCAGGAGTTGGGGGCCCAATGAGCAGTTCTTC.